A single sample gave rise to the 27 T cell receptor beta chains below, sequenced in a study of human T cells and chemical hapten exposure. Sample time point: patch test 1, 2 weeks after DPC sensitization. Documented treatment: therapeutic diphenylcyclopropenone sensitization with weekly scalp DPC. MiXCR, applied by TCRdb to the RACE reads, yields one record per CDR3 protein. The table has 75,000 to 100,000 distinct CDR3 sequences, 12% seen once. This material consisted of whole blood, taken in connection with sensitization to the hapten diphenylcyclopropenone (DPC). All receptors come from a woman in her thirties or forties with alopecia areata. Some clones in this sample may be carry-over from other donors' samples.

This chain uses TRBV6-2 or TRBV6-3 with TRBJ2-3, with D maybe TRBD1 (6 bases). CDR3 length: 14 residues. CDR1 and CDR2 (germline): MNHEY, SVGEGT. Trimming removed 6 bases from V and 0 bases from J, with 10 bases in between. The chain's CDR3 is CASSPGHSTDTQYF. In DNA, the CDR3 is TGTGCCAGCAGCCCGGGACACAGCACAGATACGCAGTATTTT.

The rearrangement uses TRBV29-1 and TRBJ2-3; the D is unclear. V dropped 5 bases and J dropped 5 bases, with 8 bases sitting between them. The CDR3 extends over 11 amino acids. Germline V gene sequence: CDR1 SQVTM, CDR2 ANQGSEA. The CDR3 reads CSVRIVDTQYF. In DNA, the CDR3 is TGCAGCGTTCGAATCGTAGATACGCAGTATTTT.

In its sample, this clonotype was seen many times. The genes are TRBV10-3 and TRBJ2-5, with 9 bases identical to TRBD2. This CDR3 comprises 14 residues. The germline V gene has CDR1 ENHRY and CDR2 SYGVKD. V lost 11 bases and J lost 4; bases outside the gene matches: 11. As DNA, the CDR3 is TGTGCCGCCCGCGGCGGGAGGGCCGGAGAGACCCAGTACTTC. Protein: CAARGGRAGETQYF.

The chain employs TRBV27 and TRBJ2-7, with D maybe TRBD1 (6 bases). This CDR3 is built from 14 residues. Germline CDR1 and CDR2: MNHEY and SMNVEV (reference sequence). Trimming removed 5 bases at V and 0 bases at J, with 11 bases between. The CDR3: CASSVGQTSYEQYF. CDR3 DNA sequence: TGTGCCAGCAGTGTCGGACAGACCTCCTACGAGCAGTACTTC.

This clonotype showed up many times. This chain connects TRBV3-1 to TRBJ2-7; 8 bases agree with TRBD2. Germline assignment: CDR1 LGHDT and CDR2 YNNKEL (reference sequence). This CDR3 is 16 amino acids long. Losses at the gene ends were 0 bases for V and 5 bases for J; bases not matched to a gene: 9. The CDR3 sequence is CASSQDPGTRRNEQYF. The CDR3 DNA follows: TGTGCCAGCAGCCAAGATCCCGGGACTAGGAGGAACGAGCAGTACTTC.

In its sample, this clonotype was seen many times. The chain employs TRBV7-2 and TRBJ2-6; no clear D. V was trimmed by 0 bases and J by 0 bases, leaving 15 bases between them. This CDR3 has 19 amino acids. From germline, CDR1 is SGHTA and CDR2 FQGNSA. The CDR3 here is CASSLATLRTSSGANVLTF. The DNA for the CDR3 is TGTGCCAGCAGCTTAGCGACTCTACGGACGAGCTCTGGGGCCAACGTCCTGACTTTC.

The V and J genes are TRBV6-2 or TRBV6-3 and TRBJ2-1; tentative D call: TRBD2 (5 bases). The CDR3 sequence is 13 residues long. Trimming stripped 0 bases from V and 10 bases from J, with 10 bases between. Germline CDR1 MNHEY, CDR2 SVGEGT. The CDR3 reads CASSYSREGEQFF. In DNA, the CDR3 is TGTGCCAGCAGTTACTCGAGGGAAGGGGAGCAGTTCTTC.

The chain recombines TRBV12-3 or TRBV12-4 with TRBJ1-4; the D is unclear. The CDR3 loop spans 11 amino acids. V gave up 1 base and J gave up 6 bases, with 0 bases separating them. The CDR3 loop is CASSLDEKLFF. In DNA, the CDR3 is TGTGCCAGCAGTTTAGATGAAAAACTGTTTTTT.

The chain recombines TRBV7-8 with TRBJ2-2; TRBD2 agrees at 11 bases. Per the germline V gene, CDR1 is SGHVS and CDR2 is FQNEAQ. V was pared by 3 bases and J by 6 bases, with 6 bases of the junction left unmatched. The CDR3 has 16 amino acids. CDR3 amino acids: CASSFSGRALAGELFF. In DNA form, the CDR3 reads TGTGCCAGCAGCTTTAGCGGGAGGGCCCTCGCCGGGGAGCTGTTTTTT.

This clonotype has a handful of counts. CDR3 DNA: TGTGCCAGCAGCTTAGGGGCGGTATACGAGCAGTACTTC. Protein sequence: CASSLGAVYEQYF. The chain joins TRBV7-8 to TRBJ2-7, with D uncertain. The CDR3 runs 13 residues. The germline V gene has CDR1 SGHVS and CDR2 FQNEAQ. V lost 1 base and J 4 bases, leaving 8 bases between the germline ends.

This chain links TRBV4-2 with TRBJ1-6, with a possible D match to TRBD1 (5 bases). The V and J ends lost 6 bases and 18 bases respectively, with 21 bases between them. CDR1 and CDR2 from the germline V gene are LGHNA and YNFKEQ. The CDR3 runs 13 residues. The CDR3: CASRNGVRGSHHF. CDR3 nucleotides: TGTGCCAGCAGAAACGGCGTTAGGGGATCCCACCACTTT.

The chain's CDR3 is CASSFGTDRGYGYTF. The CDR3 region has the DNA TGTGCCAGCAGCTTTGGGACAGACCGTGGCTATGGCTACACCTTC. The chain uses TRBV7-9 and TRBJ1-2; 7 nucleotides line up with TRBD1. CDR3 length: 15 amino acids. Germline-derived CDR1 and CDR2 are SEHNR and FQNEAQ (reference sequence). The V segment lost 3 bases and the J segment 4 bases; nucleotides outside the gene matches: 8. The full variable domain, rest sourced from reference TRBV7-9 and TRBJ1-2, is DTGVSQNPRHKITKRGQNVTFRCDPISEHNRLYWYRQTLGQGPEFLTYFQNEAQLEKSRLLSDRFSAERPKGSFSTLEIQRTEQGDSAMYLCASSFGTDRGYGYTFGSGTRLTVV.

V is TRBV7-8 and J is TRBJ2-7, with 8 bases that match TRBD1. CDR3 length: 16 residues. Germline V lookup: CDR1 SGHVS, CDR2 FQNEAQ. V was clipped by 3 bases and J by 10 bases; unmatched bases: 17. CDR3 DNA: TGTGCCAGCAGCTTGCCCCCCGGGACAGGCCCTAAAGGACAGTACTTC. Translation gives CASSLPPGTGPKGQYF. Combining the CDR3 with reference TRBV7-8 and TRBJ2-7 gives the whole variable domain GAGVSQSPRYKVAKRGQDVALRCDPISGHVSLFWYQQALGQGPEFLTYFQNEAQLDKSGLPSDRFFAERPEGSVSTLKIQRTQQEDSAVYLCASSLPPGTGPKGQYFGPGTRLTVT.

This clonotype was recorded a few times. A junction end diverges from the germline sequence, so it may reflect a read error. This chain links TRBV28 with TRBJ2-1; TRBD2 matches 10 bases. From germline, CDR1 is MDHEN and CDR2 SYDVKM. This CDR3 spans 13 amino acids. This chain's CDR3 is CASSLSTTSGWMF. In nucleotides, the CDR3 is TGTGCCAGCAGTTTATCTACGACTAGCGGGTGGATGTTC.

This rearrangement joins TRBV6-2 or TRBV6-3 to TRBJ1-4, with a possible D match to TRBD1 (5 bases). CDR1 is MNHEY, CDR2 SVGEGT, per germline. CDR3 size: 13 residues. V was clipped by 7 bases and J by 3 bases, with 9 bases between them. The CDR3 sequence is CASKRQPNEKLFF. The CDR3 DNA follows: TGTGCCAGCAAGAGACAGCCTAATGAAAAACTGTTTTTT.

The genes are TRBV28 and TRBJ2-7; no reliable D call. The CDR3 spans 14 residues. Germline CDR1 is MDHEN and CDR2 is SYDVKM. The ends were cut back, 5 bases at V and 3 bases at J, with 14 bases in the middle. The CDR3, as DNA: TGTGCCAGCAGTGCCACCCCTTCCCACTACGAGCAGTACTTC. Protein product: CASSATPSHYEQYF.

A few counts support this clonotype. The rearrangement joins TRBV5-5 to TRBJ2-7, with D perhaps matching TRBD2 (5 bases). With 4 bases removed from V and 6 bases from J, the gap between germline ends came to 11 bases. Germline CDR1 SGHKS, CDR2 YYEKEE (reference sequence). This CDR3 region has 12 residues. The CDR3 loop is CASSLALVEQYF. CDR3 nucleotides: TGTGCCAGCAGCCTAGCTTTGGTCGAGCAGTACTTC.

In its sample, this clonotype was seen a few times. The chain joins TRBV28 to TRBJ2-1, with D unclear. The germline V gene encodes CDR1 MDHEN and CDR2 SYDVKM. V lost 4 bases, J lost 3 bases, and 7 bases lay in between. The CDR3 totals 13 residues. The CDR3 is CASSYSVYNEQFF. The CDR3 DNA reads as TGTGCCAGCAGTTACTCCGTCTACAATGAGCAGTTCTTC.

The chain recombines TRBV5-1 with TRBJ1-1, with D possibly matching TRBD1 (6 bases). Per germline, CDR1 SGHRS and CDR2 YFSETQ. The CDR3 contains 14 residues. V was trimmed by 4 bases and J by 2 bases, leaving 12 bases between them. CDR3 amino acids: CASSKDRLNTEAFF. The DNA of the CDR3 is TGCGCCAGCAGCAAGGACAGACTTAACACTGAAGCTTTCTTT.

The chain couples TRBV20-1 to TRBJ2-7; D gene uncertain. Trimming stripped 5 bases from V and 7 bases from J, with 21 bases between. Germline lookup yields CDR1 DFQATT and CDR2 SNEGSKA (reference sequence). The CDR3 runs 14 residues. The CDR3 here is CSAAYRASLGEQYF. The CDR3 nucleotides are TGCAGTGCTGCCTACAGAGCCTCCCTAGGGGAGCAGTACTTC.

This chain uses TRBV20-1 with TRBJ2-7; D ambiguous. The CDR3 covers 12 residues. V was pared by 3 bases and J by 0 bases, with 6 bases between. CDR1 and CDR2 (germline): DFQATT, SNEGSKA (reference sequence). CDR3 sequence (DNA): TGCAGTGCTAGCGGAAGCTCCTACGAGCAGTACTTC. Protein sequence: CSASGSSYEQYF.

This clonotype was seen only a few times. The chain joins TRBV14 to TRBJ2-5, with a possible D match to TRBD1 (6 bases). Germline-derived CDR1 and CDR2 are SGHDN and FVKESK. Trimming took off 0 bases at V and 9 bases at J, with 17 bases between the two ends. The CDR3 spans 15 residues. The CDR3 sequence: CASSQEGAGPLSQYF. The CDR3 coding sequence is TGTGCCAGCAGCCAAGAGGGGGCAGGCCCTCTTTCCCAGTACTTC.

This clonotype has only a few counts. The chain couples TRBV6-4 to TRBJ2-1, with TRBD2 matching 14 bases. Germline V gene lookup returns CDR1 MRHNA and CDR2 SNTAGT. The length of the CDR3 is 16 residues. The J segment lost 12 bases and the V segment lost 5 bases, leaving 12 bases of the junction unmatched. The CDR3, as DNA: TGTGCCAGCAGTCGGGAAACCCGACTAGCGGGAGGGCTGCAGTTCTTC. Protein: CASSRETRLAGGLQFF.

The genes are TRBV7-2 and TRBJ2-5, with unresolved D. The CDR3 length is 13 residues. Germline V gene data show CDR1 as SGHTA and CDR2 as FQGNSA. Trimming left V 1 base short and J 5 bases short, with 8 bases between. CDR3 protein: CASSLGLMETQYF. CDR3 DNA sequence: TGTGCCAGCAGCTTAGGGCTAATGGAGACCCAGTACTTC.

V usage is TRBV7-3 and J usage is TRBJ2-3; 8 nucleotides line up with TRBD1. This CDR3 has 13 residues. V dropped 8 bases and J dropped 4; count of bases not matched to a gene: 5. CDR1 and CDR2 (germline): SGHTA, FQGTGA. CDR3 sequence: CASARGPADTQYF. CDR3 coding DNA: TGTGCCAGCGCCAGGGGGCCGGCAGATACGCAGTATTTT.

V gene TRBV28 combines with J gene TRBJ2-2, with 10 positions matching TRBD1. Losses at the gene ends were 5 bases for V and 6 bases for J; bases not matched to a gene: 9. The germline V gene has CDR1 MDHEN and CDR2 SYDVKM. This CDR3 is 16 amino acids long. The CDR3 is CASSPLGTGVSGELFF. The CDR3 DNA reads TGTGCCAGCAGTCCCCTCGGGACAGGGGTTTCCGGGGAGCTGTTTTTT.

CDR3 sequence reads: CASSPLTSGRLNEQFF. The CDR3 DNA is TGTGCCAGCAGCCCTCTGACTAGCGGGAGGCTAAATGAGCAGTTCTTC. The gene calls are TRBV5-4 and TRBJ2-1; 13 bases line up with TRBD2. The CDR3 contains 16 residues. CDR1 is SGHNT and CDR2 is YYREEE in the germline V gene (reference sequence). Trimming at V came to 4 bases and at J to 7 bases, leaving 8 bases not matched to a gene.